The rows below give T cell receptor beta chains drawn from one sample of a study of regulatory T cells in long-lasting Graves disease. TCRdb independently ran MiXCR on the multiplex PCR reads; one entry per CDR3 protein. The sample lists about 440,000 distinct CDR3 sequences, about 15% occurring once. The sample was also linked to a second study, of T cells in Graves' hyperthyroidism and ophthalmopathy.

The sample was peripheral blood mononuclear cells (PBMCs), taken at new diagnosis, from a patient treated with antithyroid drugs. Every receptor here comes from a woman younger than 45 with Graves disease. Each CDR3 is given with its conserved first and last residue. Fields, in order: V gene, D gene, J gene, clone size, CDR3 DNA, CDR3 protein. The D gene is left open where the match is weak. The size of a clone is reported for some rows only, either as once, few or many, or as a class for expanded clones.

>TRBV7-9|.|TRBJ1-6|.
TGTGCCAGCACCCAAGGGGGTGCCGGTAATTCACCCCTCCACTTT
CASTQGGAGNSPLHF
>TRBV4-1|TRBD2|TRBJ2-3|.
TGCGCCAGCAGCCAATGGGGGCGGACTAGCGGGAGTCCAGATACGCAGTATTTT
CASSQWGRTSGSPDTQYF
>TRBV28|.|TRBJ1-4|.
TGTGCCAGCAGAACGACGGGGGATGAAAAACTGTTTTTT
CASRTTGDEKLFF
>TRBV29-1|.|TRBJ2-2|few
TGCAGCGTTGAGAAGATCGGGGAGCTGTTTTTT
CSVEKIGELFF
>TRBV6-1|.|TRBJ2-1|few
TGTGCCAGCACAAGGATCTATGAGCAGTTCTTC
CASTRIYEQFF
>TRBV12-5|TRBD1|TRBJ2-7|few
TGTGCTAGTGGCGACAGGGCCTACGAGCAGTACTTC
CASGDRAYEQYF
>TRBV13|.|TRBJ2-2|.
TGTGCCAGCAGCCTCTCCCCGGTCGACAACACCGGGGAGCTGTTTTTT
CASSLSPVDNTGELFF
>TRBV19|.|TRBJ2-6|.
TGTGCCAGTAGTATTGTCCTCCCCGCGAGCTCTGGGGCCAACGTCCTGACTTTC
CASSIVLPASSGANVLTF
>TRBV2|.|TRBJ1-2|many
TGTGCCCATATGGGGGACAAGTTCTATGGCTACACCTTC
CAHMGDKFYGYTF
>TRBV9|TRBD1|TRBJ1-5|few
TGTGCCAGCAGCCCCGGACAGGGGCAACAGCCCCAGCATTTT
CASSPGQGQQPQHF